The entry that follows covers one TCR beta chain sequence. The target antigen is unknown. This sample is drawn from a study of shared clonotypes between healthy human individuals. General study findings and limits: Naive CD4 clonotype sharing across four donors was 4% to 5.5%.

The table came from immunoSEQ multiplex PCR; TCRdb's copy has only in-frame clones and leaves some out. The sample holds roughly 2.6 million clones, more than 90% seen once. Material for sequencing was naive CD4+ T cells sorted from blood. Specified subset: CD45RA+ positively selected. This receptor was taken from a man between 18 and 29 years old in good health.

The CDR3 loop is CASSALGVRAHEQYF. CDR3 coding DNA: TGTGCCAGCAGTGCCCTCGGGGTTCGGGCCCACGAGCAGTACTTC. The V gene is TRBV6-5, the J gene TRBJ2-7; D perhaps matches TRBD2 (5 bases). The V gene's germline CDR1 is MNHEY and CDR2 SVGAGI. This CDR3 is built from 15 residues. Trimming took 5 bases from V and 5 from J, leaving 19 bases between them.